The 27 T cell receptor beta chains presented below share a single source sample, sequenced in a study of control samples from healthy donors and cancer patients. Repertoires were generated with immunoSEQ multiplex PCR, while TCRdb's copy carries only in-frame clones and drops some. The profile shows more than 30,000 clones, about 86% of them singletons. Sequencing used PBMCs. These receptors were obtained from a woman aged 55-70 years with lung cancer.

V is TRBV3-1 (or the pseudogene TRBV3-2) and J is TRBJ1-1, with D unclear. This CDR3 is 12 amino acids long. Trimming took off 3 bases at V and 1 base at J, with 3 bases between the two ends. CDR1 and CDR2 (germline): LGHDT, YNNKEL (reference sequence). In DNA form, the CDR3 reads TGTGCCAGCAGCCAGCGGAACACTGAAGCTTTCTTT. Its protein is CASSQRNTEAFF.

The chain carries TRBV19 and TRBJ2-7; 10 bases agree with TRBD2. The CDR3 runs 16 residues. The V gene's germline CDR1 is LNHDA and CDR2 SQIVND (reference sequence). The ends lost 3 bases at V and 0 bases at J; junction bases unmatched: 5. CDR3 DNA: TGTGCCAGTAGTATGAGCGGACTAGCGGTCTCCTACGAGCAGTACTTC. Translating it yields CASSMSGLAVSYEQYF.

The chain joins TRBV11-2 to TRBJ2-5, with D uncertain. Germline loops: CDR1 SGHAT, CDR2 FQNNGV. V shed 3 bases and J shed 2 bases, with 10 bases lying between them. The CDR3 extends over 14 amino acids. Here the CDR3 DNA reads TGTGCCAGCAGCTTCGTCGCGATGCAAGAGACCCAGTACTTC. Its protein is CASSFVAMQETQYF.

V and J are TRBV3-1 (or the pseudogene TRBV3-2) and TRBJ2-1; D possibly corresponds to TRBD1 (5 bases). Between the trimmed V and J ends, which lost 1 base and 9 bases, there was a span of 13 bases. The CDR3 is 14 residues long. Germline V gene data show CDR1 as LGHDT and CDR2 as YNNKEL (reference sequence). The CDR3 is CASSQGWAGLEQFF. The CDR3, as DNA: TGTGCCAGCAGCCAAGGATGGGCAGGGCTTGAGCAGTTCTTC.

The chain uses TRBV25-1 and TRBJ2-3; D is possibly TRBD1 (6 bases). V lost 6 bases, J lost 2 bases, and 9 bases lay in between. Germline CDR1 and CDR2: MGHDK and SYGVNS. This CDR3 has 13 amino acids. The CDR3 DNA reads as TGTGCCAGCAGGGGGGCAGCCACAGATACGCAGTATTTT. Amino acids: CASRGAATDTQYF.

The V and J genes are TRBV5-1 and TRBJ1-1; D not certain. Per the germline V gene, CDR1 is SGHRS and CDR2 is YFSETQ. The CDR3 extends over 14 amino acids. V shed 2 bases and J shed 4 bases, with 12 bases lying between them. The CDR3 coding sequence is TGCGCCAGCAGCTTCAACGCAGGCCCCACTGAAGCTTTCTTT. Translated: CASSFNAGPTEAFF.

The genes are TRBV3-1 (or the pseudogene TRBV3-2) and TRBJ2-1, with 11 bases that match TRBD2. CDR1 is LGHDT and CDR2 is YNNKEL in the germline V gene (reference sequence). J lost 9 bases, V lost 8 bases, and 6 bases had no gene match. The CDR3 has 13 residues. As DNA, the CDR3 is TGTGCCAGCCTAGCGGGAGGCCGGGGTGAGCAGTTCTTC. It encodes CASLAGGRGEQFF.

This chain uses TRBV4-2 with TRBJ1-5; D is uncertain. The CDR3 has 14 amino acids. Trimming removed 6 bases from V and 1 base from J, with 10 bases in between. In germline, CDR1 is LGHNA, CDR2 YNFKEQ. The DNA of the CDR3 is TGTGCCAGCAGTTTAGAGGAGAGCAATCAGCCCCAGCATTTT. Translated: CASSLEESNQPQHF.

This clone was counted only a few times. The CDR3 is CSSDLGIPFF. The CDR3 DNA sequence: TGCAGTTCCGATCTAGGGATACCTTTCTTT. The genes are TRBV20-1 and TRBJ1-1; D not resolved. Looked up from germline, CDR1 is DFQATT and CDR2 is SNEGSKA (reference sequence). Trimming shortened V by 8 bases and J by 12 bases, and 16 bases separated the two germline ends. This CDR3 contains 10 residues.

This clone was seen a few times. This chain links TRBV4-1 with TRBJ2-7, with D uncertain. The CDR3 extends over 13 amino acids. V gave up 2 bases and J gave up 3 bases, with 8 bases separating them. Germline CDR1 and CDR2: MGHRA and YSYEKL. CDR3 residues: CASSQLIDYEQYF. The CDR3 nucleotides read TGCGCCAGCAGCCAACTTATCGACTACGAGCAGTACTTC.

In nucleotides, the CDR3 is TGTGCCAGCAGTGAGGGGAGGCTAGCGGGATTTATCAGGGAGCTGTTTTTT. This encodes CASSEGRLAGFIRELFF. V is TRBV6-1 and J is TRBJ2-2; TRBD2 matches 9 bases. V lost 3 bases, J lost 9 bases, and 14 bases stayed unmatched. This CDR3 has 17 amino acids. The germline V gene has CDR1 MNHNS and CDR2 SASEGT.

V and J are TRBV5-1 and TRBJ1-1; no definite D call. The CDR3 is 16 residues long. In germline, CDR1 is SGHRS, CDR2 YFSETQ. V shed 0 bases and J shed 0 bases, with 12 bases lying between them. CDR3 amino acids: CASSLALLGLNTEAFF. Here the CDR3 DNA reads TGCGCCAGCAGCTTGGCACTTTTGGGATTGAACACTGAAGCTTTCTTT.

V usage is TRBV9 and J usage is TRBJ2-7, with D hard to call. The CDR3 runs to 17 residues. The ends were cut back, 0 bases at V and 3 bases at J, with 19 bases in the middle. The germline gives CDR1 SGDLS, CDR2 YYNGEE. The CDR3: CASSVAGGGGSDYEQYF. As DNA, the CDR3 is TGTGCCAGCAGCGTAGCTGGCGGCGGTGGGTCGGACTACGAGCAGTACTTC.

The gene calls are TRBV2 and TRBJ2-1; 9 bases line up with TRBD2. The V and J ends lost 1 base and 4 bases, in that order; junction bases with no gene match: 2. The length of the CDR3 is 15 residues. Germline V gene sequence: CDR1 SNHLY, CDR2 FYNNEI. The CDR3 is CASSEGLAGYNEQFF. CDR3 in DNA: TGTGCCAGCAGTGAAGGTCTAGCGGGGTACAATGAGCAGTTCTTC.

In this sample, this clone turned up once. This chain uses TRBV7-7 with TRBJ2-1; 8 nucleotides align to TRBD1. Germline CDR1 and CDR2: SSHAT and FNYEAQ (reference sequence). J was trimmed by 1 base and V by 6 bases; bases with no gene match: 8. This CDR3 has 16 amino acids. In nucleotides, the CDR3 is TGTGCCAGCAGTTCAGGACAGGGCCATTCCTACAATGAGCAGTTCTTC. It specifies CASSSGQGHSYNEQFF.

The J gene is TRBJ1-2, the V gene TRBV9, with a possible D match to TRBD1 (6 bases). CDR3 length: 16 residues. Trimming cost V 4 bases and J 7 bases, with 23 bases left between them. The germline V gene has CDR1 SGDLS and CDR2 YYNGEE. CDR3 sequence: CASSPQPSGANGGYTF. Here the CDR3 DNA reads TGTGCCAGCAGCCCTCAGCCTTCAGGGGCAAACGGTGGCTACACCTTC.

Only a few counts were recorded for this clone. This chain joins TRBV30 and TRBJ2-2; 7 bases are a match to TRBD2. The ends lost 0 bases at V and 6 bases at J; junction bases unmatched: 7. The germline V gene has CDR1 GTSNPN and CDR2 SVGIG (reference sequence). The CDR3 totals 15 residues. The DNA of the CDR3 is TGTGCCTGGAGTGTTGGCGGGAGTGTCGCCGGGGAGCTGTTTTTT. Protein product: CAWSVGGSVAGELFF.

The chain is built from TRBV14 and TRBJ1-1; tentative D call: TRBD1 (5 bases). Germline V gene lookup returns CDR1 SGHDN and CDR2 FVKESK. The CDR3 contains 14 residues. Trimming pared 5 bases from V and 2 bases from J, leaving 12 bases between. For the CDR3, the DNA is TGTGCCAGCAGCAGACTCGACAGCAACACTGAAGCTTTCTTT. Protein sequence: CASSRLDSNTEAFF.

This clone came up a few times. The rearrangement joins TRBV7-2 to TRBJ2-5; maybe TRBD2 (6 bases). The CDR3 is 15 residues long. V lost 3 bases to trimming and J lost 6 bases, with 17 bases between them. Germline V CDR1 and CDR2: SGHTA, FQGNSA. The CDR3 DNA follows: TGTGCCAGCAGCTTTCCCCTGGCGGGGAAACAGACCCAGTACTTC. Its protein product is CASSFPLAGKQTQYF.

The rearrangement joins TRBV18 to TRBJ1-5; D ambiguous. The CDR3 covers 13 residues. V was clipped by 6 bases and J by 9 bases, with 15 bases between them. Germline V gives CDR1 KGHSH, CDR2 LQKENI. In DNA, the CDR3 is TGTGCCAGCTCTTCGACCGGAGATCGGCCCCAGCATTTT. It codes for CASSSTGDRPQHF.

The V call is TRBV6-2 or TRBV6-3, the J call TRBJ2-1; the match to TRBD2 covers 9 bases. Germline V gene sequence: CDR1 MNHEY, CDR2 SVGEGT. This CDR3 is 20 amino acids long. Losses at the gene ends were 6 bases for V and 8 bases for J; bases not matched to a gene: 26. The CDR3 loop is CASSPPSGIWGGAGLHEQFF. The CDR3 DNA follows: TGTGCCAGCAGCCCCCCTAGCGGGATTTGGGGGGGGGCGGGGCTCCATGAGCAGTTCTTC.

This clone was seen a handful of times. This chain joins TRBV5-8 and TRBJ2-1; 7 bases fit TRBD1. The CDR3 is 13 amino acids. The junction had 2 bases not matched to a gene; V was cut back by 4 bases and J by 4 bases. Germline V CDR1 and CDR2: SGHTS, YDEGEE. The CDR3: CASSIQGYNEQFF. The CDR3 nucleotides are TGTGCCAGCAGCATACAGGGGTACAATGAGCAGTTCTTC.

The chain has TRBV2 and TRBJ2-2; no reliable D call. V was cut by 7 bases and J by 3 bases, with 9 bases left in between. The CDR3 covers 13 residues. Germline V gene data show CDR1 as SNHLY and CDR2 as FYNNEI. CDR3 sequence (DNA): TGTGCCAGCATTGGTGACTACACCGGGGAGCTGTTTTTT. Protein sequence: CASIGDYTGELFF.

The chain couples TRBV7-3 to TRBJ2-7; no clear D gene. The V end was cut by 2 bases, the J end by 3 bases, with 8 bases between. The CDR3 length is 13 residues. Germline assignment: CDR1 SGHTA and CDR2 FQGTGA. The CDR3, as DNA: TGTGCCAGCAGCTTAGGGAATAACTACGAGCAGTACTTC. Encoded protein: CASSLGNNYEQYF.

This clone appeared once. The V gene is TRBV9, the J gene TRBJ2-7; D assignment may be TRBD1 or TRBD2 (5 bases each). The CDR3 length is 16 residues. Trimming pared 3 bases from V and 4 bases from J, leaving 20 bases between. Germline V CDR1 and CDR2: SGDLS, YYNGEE. CDR3 DNA sequence: TGTGCCAGCAGCGACGGTTCCGGGACGTCCAAGTACGAGCAGTACTTC. Residues: CASSDGSGTSKYEQYF.

Details on this clone: One end of the junction fails to match germline, which may point to a read error. CDR3 in DNA: TGTGCTAGCAGCCCAAGTTCACAAGAGACCCAGTACTTC. It yields the protein CASSPSSQETQYF. The chain employs TRBV7-7 and TRBJ2-5; D is uncertain. This CDR3 has 13 amino acids. Germline CDR1 SSHAT, CDR2 FNYEAQ (reference sequence).

A few counts support this clone. The chain recombines TRBV20-1 with TRBJ1-1; tentatively, D is TRBD1 (6 bases). The CDR3 sequence is 11 residues long. V was cut by 7 bases and J by 3 bases, with 9 bases left in between. Germline V CDR1 and CDR2: DFQATT, SNEGSKA (reference sequence). CDR3 residues: CSVRGDTEAFF. Written as DNA, the CDR3 is TGCAGTGTGAGGGGGGACACTGAAGCTTTCTTT.